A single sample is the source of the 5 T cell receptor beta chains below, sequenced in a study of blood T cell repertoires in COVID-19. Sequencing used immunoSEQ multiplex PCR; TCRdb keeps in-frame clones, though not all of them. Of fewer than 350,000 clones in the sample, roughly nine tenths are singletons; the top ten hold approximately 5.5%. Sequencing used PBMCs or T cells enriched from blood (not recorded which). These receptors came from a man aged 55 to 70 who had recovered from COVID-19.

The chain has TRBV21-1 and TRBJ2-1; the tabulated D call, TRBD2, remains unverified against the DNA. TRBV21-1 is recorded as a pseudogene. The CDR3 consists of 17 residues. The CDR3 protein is CARLRQGIAGGWNEQFF. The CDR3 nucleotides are TGTGCCAGACTAAGGCAGGGGATAGCGGGAGGATGGAATGAGCAGTTCTTC.

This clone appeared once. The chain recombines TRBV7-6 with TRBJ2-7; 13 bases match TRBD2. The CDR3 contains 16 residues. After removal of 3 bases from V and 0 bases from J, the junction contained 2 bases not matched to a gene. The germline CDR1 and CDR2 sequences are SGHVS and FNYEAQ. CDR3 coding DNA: TGTGCCAGCAGCTTCGGGACTAGCGGGGACTCCTACGAGCAGTACTTC. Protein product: CASSFGTSGDSYEQYF.

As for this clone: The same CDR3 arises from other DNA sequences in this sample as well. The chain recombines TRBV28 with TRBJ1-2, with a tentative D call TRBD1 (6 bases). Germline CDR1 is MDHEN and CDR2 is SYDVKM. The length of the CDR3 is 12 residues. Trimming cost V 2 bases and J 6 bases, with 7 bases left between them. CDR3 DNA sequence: TGTGCCAGCAGTTTACAGGGGAATGGCTACACCTTC. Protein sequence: CASSLQGNGYTF.

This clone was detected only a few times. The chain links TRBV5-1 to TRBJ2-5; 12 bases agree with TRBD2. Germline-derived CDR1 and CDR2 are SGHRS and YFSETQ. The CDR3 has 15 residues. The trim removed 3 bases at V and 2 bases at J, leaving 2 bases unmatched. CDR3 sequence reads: CASSSGLAGQETQYF. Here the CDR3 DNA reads TGCGCCAGCAGCTCCGGACTAGCGGGACAAGAGACCCAGTACTTC.

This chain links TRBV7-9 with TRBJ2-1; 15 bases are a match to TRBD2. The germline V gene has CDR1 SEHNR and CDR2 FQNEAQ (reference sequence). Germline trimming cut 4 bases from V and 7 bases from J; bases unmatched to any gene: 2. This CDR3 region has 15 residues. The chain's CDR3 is CASSSGTSGRNEQFF. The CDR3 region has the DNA TGTGCCAGCAGCTCAGGGACTAGCGGGAGGAATGAGCAGTTCTTC. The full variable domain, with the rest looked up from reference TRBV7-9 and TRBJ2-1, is DTGVSQNPRHKITKRGQNVTFRCDPISEHNRLYWYRQTLGQGPEFLTYFQNEAQLEKSRLLSDRFSAERPKGSFSTLEIQRTEQGDSAMYLCASSSGTSGRNEQFFGPGTRLTVL.